This TCR beta chain was observed in a study of breast tumors, draining lymph nodes, adjacent tissues (dated by TCRdb to between 2015 and 2016). For the wider study: The study compared TCR beta repertoires across tumor, adjacent nontumor tissue and axillary lymph nodes from breast cancer patients. In human breast cancer, the study set out to evaluate how tumor, surrounding tissue and draining lymph node repertoires relate to one another and whether T cells may move between these sites. Summary of the overall study and its limitations: In luminal-like breast cancer, tumor and nontumor tissue repertoires resembled each other significantly more than in basal-like breast cancer. T-cell repertoire diversity in tumors was found to be lower than in lymph nodes but higher than in nontumor tissue, and preferential V and J gene usage was observed. The data were considered consistent with the idea that most tumor T cells come from the lymph node and then expand in tumor tissue. The study presented the conclusion that tumor T cells originate in lymph nodes as consistent with a hypothesis, not as something directly demonstrated.

The CDR3, from cysteine to phenylalanine, totals 19 residues. Only the CDR3 DNA is retained, 57 bases long and in frame from the first base. V is reduced by 8 bases and J by 2 bases, leaving a spacing of 27 bases between them. The CDR1 and CDR2 encoded by the germline V gene are SNHLY and FYNNEI. This sample was sequenced with an Illumina HiSeq 2000. TCR beta chain libraries were generated by multiplex PCR amplification. High-throughput sequencing was used to analyze the amplified TCR beta chain products. TCRdb itself trimmed the public reads at Q25 with fastp, ran MiXCR and retained productive beta chains. All rows with the same CDR3 protein become a single entry with the most common DNA and genes. The sample profile shows 270,000 or so distinct CDR3 sequences; around 30% of them were found once. 1.1% of the sample rests with the top ten. Lymph node samples were obtained from the axillary draining lymph nodes of breast cancer patients.

As to this clonotype: No antigen is known for it. Base qualities are not at hand, and no much larger clone is one base apart.

Material: axillary lymph node tissue. This chain joins TRBV2 to TRBJ2-2; the D region possibly corresponds to TRBD2 (6 bases align). The sequence came from a female donor with breast cancer. Some clones in this sample may be carry-over from other donors' samples. DNA sequence: TGTGCCAGCTCACCACTGACTAGGGCGAGTGGGACCAACACCGGGGAGCTGTTTTTT. It translates to CASSPLTRASGTNTGELFF. With the rest looked up from the reference TRBV2 and TRBJ2-2 genes rather than sequenced, the full variable domain is EPEVTQTPSHQVTQMGQEVILRCVPISNHLYFYWYRQILGQKVEFLVSFYNNEISEKSEIFDDQFSVERPDGSNFTLKIRSTKLEDSAMYFCASSPLTRASGTNTGELFFGEGSRLTVL.